Listed here are 28 T cell receptor beta chains from one sample, sequenced in a study of T cells after yellow fever vaccination. MiXCR, run by TCRdb on the 5' RACE reads, gives a single entry per CDR3 protein. The sample includes roughly 85,000 distinct CDR3 sequences, 13% seen only once; the top ten take roughly 25%. Sequences were derived from CD8+ T cells not binding an NS4B(214-222) dextramer, sorted from PBMCs, sampled approximately 20 days after the first yellow fever vaccination. The receptors originated from a man younger than 35 who received the YFV17D yellow fever vaccine.

In its sample, this clonotype was seen a few times. V and J are TRBV6-5 and TRBJ2-1, with D maybe TRBD2 (5 bases). The CDR3 sequence is 11 residues long. Between the trimmed V and J ends, which lost 7 bases and 14 bases, there was a span of 15 bases. The germline V gene has CDR1 MNHEY and CDR2 SVGAGI. The CDR3 bases are TGTGCCAGCAACGGACTGGCTGGGGAGTTCTTC. It translates to CASNGLAGEFF.

This clonotype appeared a few times. V gene TRBV27 combines with J gene TRBJ2-7, with 9 bases lining up with TRBD1. The CDR3 sequence is 15 residues long. Germline CDR1 is MNHEY and CDR2 is SMNVEV (reference sequence). V gave up 4 bases and J gave up 0 bases; unmatched junction bases: 4. Written as DNA, the CDR3 is TGTGCCAGCAGTTACGGGACAGGGACCTCCTACGAGCAGTACTTC. Its protein is CASSYGTGTSYEQYF.

As concerns this clonotype: At one end, the junction sequence differs from germline, possibly due to a read error. This chain links TRBV6-5 with TRBJ2-2; possible D gene TRBD2, 5 bases. The CDR3 is 14 residues long. The V gene's germline CDR1 is MNHEY and CDR2 SVGAGI. CDR3 sequence (DNA): TGTGCCAGCCGTTACGGGGCGAACACCGGGGAGCTGTTTTTT. Translating gives CASRYGANTGELFF.

The rearrangement joins TRBV10-2 to TRBJ2-1; TRBD2 aligns across 10 bases. V was pared by 6 bases and J by 3 bases, with 2 bases of the junction left unmatched. The germline V gene has CDR1 WSHSY and CDR2 SAAADI. CDR3 length equals 14 residues. CDR3 residues: CASSGLADYNEQFF. DNA of the CDR3: TGCGCCAGCAGCGGACTAGCGGACTACAATGAGCAGTTCTTC.

In this sample, this clonotype turned up a few times. V gene TRBV10-3 combines with J gene TRBJ2-7; TRBD2 matches 10 bases. The CDR3 extends over 19 amino acids. CDR1 ENHRY and CDR2 SYGVKD come from the germline V gene. The trim removed 6 bases at V and 0 bases at J, leaving 17 bases unmatched. Here the CDR3 reads CAIRGLRASGGSNSYEQYV. CDR3 DNA: TGTGCCATCAGGGGCCTGAGGGCTAGCGGGGGAAGTAACTCCTACGAGCAGTACGTC.

The chain employs TRBV2 and TRBJ2-7; unclear D gene. This CDR3 region has 13 residues. Germline V gene lookup returns CDR1 SNHLY and CDR2 FYNNEI. Trimming took 2 bases from V and 11 from J, leaving 16 bases between them. The CDR3 protein is CASSETMLPIKYV. CDR3 DNA: TGTGCCAGCAGTGAAACCATGCTACCCATCAAGTACGTC.

There are a few counts of this clonotype. The chain combines TRBV12-3 or TRBV12-4 with TRBJ2-4, with D tentatively TRBD2 (6 bases). The CDR3 extends over 14 amino acids. V was shortened by 7 bases and J by 1 base, with 11 bases between the two germline ends. CDR3 sequence reads: CASNGEVAKNIQYF. The CDR3 DNA reads TGTGCCAGCAATGGGGAGGTGGCCAAAAACATTCAGTACTTC.

This sequence joins TRBV11-2 and TRBJ2-3; tentative D call: TRBD1 (5 bases). V gave up 2 bases and J gave up 2 bases, with 20 bases separating them. The germline gives CDR1 SGHAT, CDR2 FQNNGV. The CDR3 extends over 18 amino acids. The chain's CDR3 is CASSLQRKGNWDTDTQYF. The CDR3 DNA reads as TGTGCCAGCAGCTTACAGAGGAAGGGGAATTGGGACACAGATACGCAGTATTTT.

V and J are TRBV5-4 and TRBJ2-3; weak D call: TRBD1 (6 bases). V was clipped by 0 bases and J by 2 bases, with 7 bases between them. Germline V gene data show CDR1 as SGHNT and CDR2 as YYREEE (reference sequence). The CDR3 loop spans 14 amino acids. This CDR3 is CASSLGTATDTQYF. The CDR3 nucleotides read TGTGCCAGCAGCTTGGGGACAGCCACAGATACGCAGTATTTT. Complete variable domain (other parts from reference TRBV5-4 and TRBJ2-3): ETGVTQSPTHLIKTRGQQVTLRCSSQSGHNTVSWYQQALGQGPQFIFQYYREEENGRGNFPPRFSGLQFPNYSSELNVNALELDDSALYLCASSLGTATDTQYFGPGTRLTVL.

The chain has TRBV6-2 or TRBV6-3 and TRBJ2-3, with TRBD1 identical over 7 bases. This CDR3 comprises 17 residues. In germline, CDR1 is MNHEY, CDR2 SVGEGT. The junction had 14 bases not matched to a gene; V was cut back by 2 bases and J by 6 bases. The CDR3 protein is CASSYAASDRARDTQYF. In nucleotides, the CDR3 is TGTGCCAGCAGTTACGCTGCATCCGACAGGGCACGGGATACGCAGTATTTT.

This clonotype came up once. This rearrangement joins TRBV5-6 to TRBJ2-3; 8 bases map to TRBD1. V dropped 0 bases and J dropped 3; count of bases not matched to a gene: 9. CDR3 size: 17 residues. Germline V gene lookup returns CDR1 SGHDT and CDR2 YYEEEE. CDR3 bases: TGTGCCAGCAGCTTGGCCTCTCGGGACAGGTGGACAGATACGCAGTATTTT. This gives the protein CASSLASRDRWTDTQYF.

In this sample, this clonotype turned up a few times. This chain uses TRBV7-2 with TRBJ1-5, with D possibly TRBD1 on 6 matching bases. CDR1 and CDR2 (germline): SGHTA, FQGNSA. This CDR3 has 16 amino acids. Trimming pared 1 base from V and 4 bases from J, leaving 14 bases between. The CDR3 spells CASSLGGGGGNQPQHF. The CDR3 region has the DNA TGTGCCAGCAGCTTAGGTGGAGGGGGAGGGAATCAGCCCCAGCATTTT.

Comments on this clonotype: An end of the junction differs from the germline gene, which may be a read error. The rearrangement links TRBV12-3 or TRBV12-4 to TRBJ2-3; TRBD1 aligns across 11 bases. CDR3 length: 17 amino acids. This CDR3 is CTSIESGTGGRTDTQYF. CDR3 DNA sequence: TGTACCAGCATCGAAAGTGGGACAGGGGGACGCACAGATACGCAGTATTTT.

The CDR3 reads CASSYASENTGELFF. Written as DNA, the CDR3 is TGTGCCAGCAGTTACGCGTCAGAGAACACCGGGGAGCTGTTTTTT. The chain has TRBV6-5 and TRBJ2-2; D gene uncertain. The CDR3 has 15 residues. V was trimmed by 2 bases and J by 1 base, leaving 8 bases between them. Germline assignment: CDR1 MNHEY and CDR2 SVGAGI.

This clonotype was seen a few times. The CDR3, as DNA: TGCGCCAGCAGCCAAGATAGGGCATGGAGCACTGAAGCTTTCTTT. The encoded protein is CASSQDRAWSTEAFF. The chain uses TRBV4-3 and TRBJ1-1; D uncertain. Trimming removed 0 bases at V and 4 bases at J, with 12 bases between. Germline V gene sequence: CDR1 LGHNA, CDR2 YSLEER. The CDR3 extends over 15 amino acids.

The V call is TRBV2, the J call TRBJ1-2, with a tentative D call TRBD1 (6 bases). Germline V gene sequence: CDR1 SNHLY, CDR2 FYNNEI. Trimming shortened V by 5 bases and J by 6 bases, and 13 bases separated the two germline ends. CDR3 length equals 13 residues. The CDR3 DNA reads as TGTGCCAGCAGTACTCGGACAGTGAATGGCTACACCTTC. It specifies CASSTRTVNGYTF.

The gene calls are TRBV11-1 and TRBJ2-3; D is unclear. Germline lookup yields CDR1 SGHAT and CDR2 FQDESV (reference sequence). Trimming pared 1 base from V and 3 bases from J, leaving 14 bases between. The CDR3 extends over 16 amino acids. CDR3 sequence: CASSLVVVGSTDTQYF. The CDR3 nucleotides are TGTGCCAGCAGCTTAGTGGTAGTCGGGTCGACAGATACGCAGTATTTT.

This clonotype was seen more than once but under ten times. The V gene is TRBV4-3, the J gene TRBJ1-2; D gene ambiguous. V lost 0 bases and J lost 0, with 8 bases in between. The CDR3 loop spans 15 amino acids. The germline CDR1 and CDR2 sequences are LGHNA and YSLEER. Here the CDR3 reads CASSQDKGTNYGYTF. The CDR3 DNA sequence: TGCGCCAGCAGCCAAGATAAGGGAACTAACTATGGCTACACCTTC.

The chain recombines TRBV6-5 with TRBJ1-2; no firm D call. Germline CDR1 MNHEY, CDR2 SVGAGI. V lost 0 bases to trimming and J lost 4 bases, with 15 bases between them. The CDR3 contains 16 residues. In DNA, the CDR3 is TGTGCCAGCAGTTACTCGAATGCACAGACTTCCTATGGCTACACCTTC. Its protein is CASSYSNAQTSYGYTF.

The chain links TRBV6-5 to TRBJ1-6; perhaps TRBD1 as D (5 bases). V lost 2 bases to trimming and J lost 3 bases, with 5 bases between them. The germline CDR1 and CDR2 sequences are MNHEY and SVGAGI. The CDR3 runs 14 residues. The CDR3 DNA reads TGTGCCAGCAGTTACGGGGGCTATAATTCACCCCTCCACTTT. Translated, it gives CASSYGGYNSPLHF.

This clonotype was counted between two and nine times. The chain uses TRBV20-1 and TRBJ1-2; D unresolved. V lost 0 bases, J lost 8 bases, and 16 bases lay in between. This CDR3 has 14 residues. The V gene's germline CDR1 is DFQATT and CDR2 SNEGSKA (reference sequence). CDR3 DNA: TGCAGTGCTAGAGAAGGAGACGACGTTCACGGCTACACCTTC. Translating gives CSAREGDDVHGYTF.

The chain links TRBV4-3 to TRBJ1-2; 8 bases fit TRBD1. Unmatched junction bases numbered 5, after V lost 2 bases and J lost 6 bases. This CDR3 spans 14 amino acids. CDR1 and CDR2 from the germline V gene are LGHNA and YSLEER. CDR3 in amino acids: CASSQITGGDGYTF. CDR3 sequence (DNA): TGCGCCAGCAGCCAAATAACAGGGGGGGATGGCTACACCTTC.

V is TRBV7-6 and J is TRBJ2-1; tentatively, D is TRBD1 or TRBD2 (5 bases each). V lost 2 bases and J 0 bases, leaving 11 bases between the germline ends. CDR1 and CDR2 from the germline V gene are SGHVS and FNYEAQ. The CDR3 is 16 residues long. CDR3 nucleotide sequence: TGTGCCAGCAGCTTACCCCCTGGGGGCTCCTACAATGAGCAGTTCTTC. It codes for CASSLPPGGSYNEQFF. The entire variable domain, with the rest obtained from reference TRBV7-6 and TRBJ2-1, is as follows: GAGVSQSPRYKVTKRGQDVALRCDPISGHVSLYWYRQALGQGPEFLTYFNYEAQQDKSGLPNDRFSAERPEGSISTLTIQRTEQRDSAMYRCASSLPPGGSYNEQFFGPGTRLTVL.

In this sample, this clonotype turned up a few times. The rearrangement links TRBV15 to TRBJ2-2; the D gene is possibly TRBD2 (6 bases). CDR3 length: 16 amino acids. Trimming cost V 5 bases and J 6 bases, with 19 bases left between them. CDR1 LNHNV and CDR2 YYDKDF come from the germline V gene (reference sequence). The chain's CDR3 is CATSSPPGLRPGELFF. The CDR3 region has the DNA TGTGCCACCAGCTCCCCCCCGGGACTGAGGCCCGGGGAGCTGTTTTTT.

The chain uses TRBV7-3 and TRBJ2-1; no clear D. The CDR3 consists of 15 residues. CDR1 and CDR2 (germline): SGHTA, FQGTGA. V lost 1 base, J lost 5 bases, and 12 bases lay in between. The CDR3 sequence: CASSLNPAPNNEQFF. DNA of the CDR3: TGTGCCAGCAGCTTAAACCCAGCACCGAACAATGAGCAGTTCTTC.

The rearrangement joins TRBV4-3 to TRBJ2-1, with D unresolved. CDR1 LGHNA and CDR2 YSLEER come from the germline V gene. V dropped 0 bases and J dropped 4 bases, with 10 bases sitting between them. The CDR3 is made up of 15 amino acids. The DNA of the CDR3 is TGCGCCAGCAGCCAAGATAGGGCACGGTACAATGAGCAGTTCTTC. Its protein is CASSQDRARYNEQFF.

This clonotype has a single count. The genes are TRBV30 and TRBJ1-1; D gene unclear. Germline assignment: CDR1 GTSNPN and CDR2 SVGIG (reference sequence). V was shortened by 2 bases and J by 6 bases, with 10 bases between the two germline ends. The CDR3 runs 12 residues. This chain's CDR3 is CAWSPSSAEAFF. CDR3 sequence (DNA): TGTGCCTGGAGTCCTAGCTCGGCTGAAGCTTTCTTT.

The chain carries TRBV16 and TRBJ2-7; a possible D gene is TRBD1 (6 bases). V was trimmed by 0 bases and J by 0 bases, leaving 12 bases between them. This CDR3 spans 16 amino acids. Per the germline V gene, CDR1 is KGHSY and CDR2 is FQNENV. The CDR3 reads CASSQSPGALSYEQYV. CDR3 nucleotide sequence: TGTGCCAGCAGCCAATCACCAGGGGCGCTCTCCTACGAGCAGTACGTC.